This TCR beta chain was sequenced in a study of T cell repertoires in cytomegalovirus infection. Concerning this clonotype itself: Since a much larger clone is just one base distant, this may be a read error.

This CDR3 has 16 residues. The germline V gene encodes CDR1 SEHNR and CDR2 FQNEAQ (reference sequence). TCRdb analysed the reads with MiXCR anew, one entry per CDR3 protein. The table lists approximately 240,000 distinct CDR3 sequences, roughly an eighth of them singletons. The chain uses TRBV7-9 and TRBJ2-2; 14 bases are a match to TRBD2. What was sequenced was PBMCs. This receptor was taken from a human donor in good health (CMV status not recorded). Some clones in this sample may be carry-over from other donors' samples. CDR3 protein: CTSRPGTSGSGGELFF. As DNA, the CDR3 is TGTACCAGCAGGCCCGGGACTAGCGGGAGTGGCGGGGAGCTGTTTTTT.